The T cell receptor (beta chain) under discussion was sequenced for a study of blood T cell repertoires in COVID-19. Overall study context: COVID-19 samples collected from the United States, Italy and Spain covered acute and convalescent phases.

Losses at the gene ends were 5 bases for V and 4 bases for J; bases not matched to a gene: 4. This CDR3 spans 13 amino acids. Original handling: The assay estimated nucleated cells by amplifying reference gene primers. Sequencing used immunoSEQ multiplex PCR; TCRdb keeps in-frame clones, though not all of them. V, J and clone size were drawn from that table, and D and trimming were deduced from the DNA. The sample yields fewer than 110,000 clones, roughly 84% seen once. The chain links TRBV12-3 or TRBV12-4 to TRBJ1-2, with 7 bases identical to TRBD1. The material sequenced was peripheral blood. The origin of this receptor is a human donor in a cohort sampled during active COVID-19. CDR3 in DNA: TGTGCCAGCAGTCCAGGGACAGCCTATGGCTACACCTTC. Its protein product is CASSPGTAYGYTF.